A single sample is the source of the 15 T cell receptor beta chains below, sequenced in a study of T-cell memory formation after mild COVID-19 (dated by TCRdb to 2020 to 2022). Libraries were constructed by 5' RACE. TCRdb records Illumina NovaSeq 6000 as the sequencer. In TCRdb, the public reads were trimmed at Q25 with fastp and aligned with MiXCR, with productive beta chains retained. Here each entry gathers all rows of one CDR3 protein and keeps the most common genes and DNA. The sample profile shows around 250,000 distinct CDR3 sequences; around 17% of them were found once. The ten most abundant clones make up more than 20% of the sample. Sequencing was performed on PBMCs or a T cell subset sorted from them (not recorded which). The receptors shown here come from a man aged 18 to 35 who had mild COVID-19 (a few samples of this study predate the infection). The sample titles of this study are shuffled in the database, so cell type and time point are left out; the donor was told from shared clones.

This clonotype was picked up a small number of times. The J gene is TRBJ2-5, the V gene TRBV15; D ambiguous. The V gene lost 1 base and the J gene lost 5 bases, with 14 bases spanning the gap. CDR1 and CDR2 from the germline V gene are LNHNV and YYDKDF (reference sequence). The CDR3 sequence is 15 residues long. This CDR3 reads CATSRGPQVGETQYF. CDR3 in DNA: TGTGCCACCAGCAGAGGGCCCCAAGTAGGGGAGACCCAGTACTTC.

This clonotype turned up a few times. This chain joins TRBV6-5 and TRBJ2-7, with D maybe TRBD1 (5 bases). V gave up 2 bases and J gave up 3 bases, with 11 bases separating them. CDR1 is MNHEY, CDR2 SVGAGI, per germline. The CDR3 is 14 residues long. The CDR3 reads CASSYRDRIYEQYF. As DNA, the CDR3 is TGTGCCAGCAGTTACCGAGACAGAATCTACGAGCAGTACTTC.

The V and J genes are TRBV15 and TRBJ2-6, with D hard to call. The V end lost 3 bases, the J end lost 1 base, and 4 bases lay between the germline ends. This CDR3 is built from 14 residues. Germline V gives CDR1 LNHNV, CDR2 YYDKDF (reference sequence). The DNA of the CDR3 is TGTGCCACCAGCAGCCCATCTGGGGCCAACGTCCTGACTTTC. Its translation is CATSSPSGANVLTF.

The chain employs TRBV10-3 and TRBJ2-4; D is uncertain. V gave up 6 bases and J gave up 5 bases, with 11 bases separating them. Germline values: CDR1 ENHRY, CDR2 SYGVKD. The CDR3 is made up of 13 amino acids. CDR3 sequence reads: CAISPLWENIQYF. DNA for the CDR3: TGTGCCATCAGCCCCCTCTGGGAAAACATTCAGTACTTC.

The chain joins TRBV7-2 to TRBJ2-1; D is unclear. The V gene lost 1 base and the J gene lost 8 bases, with 15 bases spanning the gap. Germline values: CDR1 SGHTA, CDR2 FQGNSA. The CDR3 consists of 15 residues. CDR3 DNA sequence: TGTGCCAGCAGCTTAGAACCCGCACCTTGGGATGAGCAGTTCTTC. Translating it yields CASSLEPAPWDEQFF.

The chain recombines TRBV6-5 with TRBJ2-7, with a tentative D call TRBD1 (6 bases). Germline CDR1 is MNHEY and CDR2 is SVGAGI. The germline V and J ends were trimmed by 8 bases and 3 bases, with 14 bases remaining between them. The CDR3 length is 13 residues. CDR3 amino acids: CASADRPFYEQYF. DNA for the CDR3: TGTGCCAGCGCTGACAGGCCGTTCTACGAGCAGTACTTC.

This clonotype was observed a handful of times. This chain connects TRBV7-6 to TRBJ2-3, with 7 nucleotides matching TRBD1. CDR3 length: 15 residues. Germline trimming cut 5 bases from V and 5 bases from J; bases unmatched to any gene: 10. Germline assignment: CDR1 SGHVS and CDR2 FNYEAQ. The CDR3 reads CASSLDTGAGDTQYF. The CDR3, as DNA: TGTGCCAGCAGCCTAGATACAGGGGCTGGAGATACGCAGTATTTT.

This chain links TRBV18 with TRBJ2-1; 8 bases are a match to TRBD1. Trimming took 6 bases from V and 10 from J; bases not matched to a gene: 5. The length of the CDR3 is 12 residues. CDR1 is KGHSH and CDR2 is LQKENI in the germline V gene. CDR3 in DNA: TGTGCCAGCTCCCCGACAGGGGCAGAGCAGTTCTTC. Residues: CASSPTGAEQFF. The whole variable domain, remainder taken from reference TRBV18 and TRBJ2-1, is NAGVMQNPRHLVRRRGQEARLRCSPMKGHSHVYWYRQLPEEGLKFMVYLQKENIIDESGMPKERFSAEFPKEGPSILRIQQVVRGDSAAYFCASSPTGAEQFFGPGTRLTVL.

This clonotype was picked up one time. The V call is TRBV7-9, the J call TRBJ1-5, with no clear D. The CDR3 is made up of 12 amino acids. The V end lost 5 bases, the J end lost 5 bases, and 7 bases lay between the germline ends. Per germline, CDR1 SEHNR and CDR2 FQNEAQ (reference sequence). The CDR3 bases are TGTGCCAGCAGCCACACAGATCAGCCCCAGCATTTT. Its protein is CASSHTDQPQHF.

Only a few counts were recorded for this clonotype. The chain's CDR3 is CATSRGQRDGEQYV. The CDR3 DNA follows: TGTGCCACCAGCAGGGGACAGAGGGACGGCGAGCAGTACGTC. V usage is TRBV15 and J usage is TRBJ2-7; TRBD1 aligns across 7 bases. Trimming cost V 3 bases and J 6 bases; bases outside gene matches: 8. The CDR3 runs 14 residues. CDR1 LNHNV and CDR2 YYDKDF come from the germline V gene (reference sequence).

This clonotype has ten or more counts. This chain links TRBV6-5 with TRBJ2-7; D tentatively fits TRBD1 or TRBD2 (5 bases each). The length of the CDR3 is 14 residues. Germline loops: CDR1 MNHEY, CDR2 SVGAGI. Trimming took 2 bases from V and 2 from J, leaving 10 bases between them. CDR3 nucleotide sequence: TGTGCCAGCAGTTACGGTATGGGGGCCTACGAGCAGTACTTC. Amino acids: CASSYGMGAYEQYF.

This clonotype is labeled as medium-sized. V and J are TRBV7-2 and TRBJ2-3, with 8 positions matching TRBD2. The CDR3 has 15 residues. V shed 5 bases, J shed 1 base, and the junction held 5 bases outside the gene matches. Germline CDR1 is SGHTA and CDR2 is FQGNSA. The CDR3 loop reads CASSVGLARTDTQYF. CDR3 sequence (DNA): TGTGCCAGCAGCGTTGGACTAGCCCGCACAGATACGCAGTATTTT.

This clonotype has just a few counts. The chain employs TRBV27 and TRBJ2-3; D remains ambiguous. Germline V gives CDR1 MNHEY, CDR2 SMNVEV (reference sequence). The CDR3 sequence is 15 residues long. V lost 0 bases and J 6 bases, leaving 13 bases between the germline ends. The CDR3 DNA reads TGTGCCAGCAGTTTATCCTTCACGAGGACGGATACGCAGTATTTT. As protein: CASSLSFTRTDTQYF.

The V gene is TRBV7-2, the J gene TRBJ1-5; possibly TRBD1 for D (5 bases). Germline CDR1 reads SGHTA; CDR2 reads FQGNSA. V shed 1 base and J shed 6 bases, with 13 bases lying between them. CDR3 length: 15 residues. CDR3: CASSLVPGQGQPQHF. The CDR3, as DNA: TGTGCCAGCAGCTTAGTTCCAGGGCAGGGTCAGCCCCAGCATTTT.

A few counts support this clonotype. This chain connects TRBV7-2 to TRBJ2-3, with 11 nucleotides matching TRBD2. The CDR3 extends over 19 amino acids. Germline assignment: CDR1 SGHTA and CDR2 FQGNSA. V shed 6 bases and J 2 bases; nucleotides not matched to a gene: 16. The CDR3 spells CASRVLAGGTLRSTDTQYF. The CDR3 nucleotides read TGTGCCAGCAGGGTTCTAGCGGGGGGCACCCTACGATCCACAGATACGCAGTATTTT.